A selection of T cell receptor beta chains follows, all from one sample in a study of cytomegalovirus exposure and HLA in healthy donors. Sequencing was performed with immunoSEQ multiplex PCR; in TCRdb, only in-frame clones are kept and a portion is missing. The sample includes 180,000 or so clones, approximately 86% seen only once; the top ten take approximately 7.7%. Sequencing input: PBMCs. These receptors all come from a man aged 30 to 39 in good health and CMV-seropositive. Both conserved end residues are part of each CDR3. Fields, in order: clone size, V gene, J gene, CDR3 length, D gene, CDR3 DNA, CDR3 protein. The D gene is left open where the match is weak. Size is omitted from some rows. Given values are once, few, many or a class for expanded clones.

few	TRBV5-5	TRBJ2-2	16	-	TGTGCCAGCAGCTTGGTCACGGGGGCGAACACCGGGGAGCTGTTTTTT	CASSLVTGANTGELFF
-	TRBV4-3	TRBJ2-7	14	-	TGCGCCAGCAGCCTCAACAGGGGAGGTTACGAGCAGTACTTC	CASSLNRGGYEQYF
-	TRBV28	TRBJ2-2	16	-	TGTGCCATCACCACAAGGGCAGGGGGGTTTGTCGGGGAGCTGTTTTTT	CAITTRAGGFVGELFF
-	TRBV13	TRBJ1-1	14	-	TGTGCCAGCAGCTTAGAACATGAGAACACTGAAGCTTTCTTT	CASSLEHENTEAFF
-	TRBV7-9	TRBJ2-7	16	TRBD2	TGTGCCAGCAGCGGAGCGACTAGCGGGGGGCTCTACGAGCAGTACTTC	CASSGATSGGLYEQYF
-	TRBV6-4	TRBJ2-1	14	TRBD2	TGTGCCAGCAGTGACGGACTAGCGGGGGGGCAGCAGTTCTTC	CASSDGLAGGQQFF
-	TRBV28	TRBJ2-2	13	-	TGTGCCAGCAGGAATGGGGGCGATCCCGTGCTGTTTTTT	CASRNGGDPVLFF
-	TRBV11-3	TRBJ2-7	16	TRBD2	TGTGCCAGCAGCCTCAATTCTCTAGCGGCACCCTACGAGCAGTACTTC	CASSLNSLAAPYEQYF
-	TRBV19	TRBJ2-2	18	TRBD2	TGTGCCAGTACGCGGAGGCTAGCGGGAGGAGGAAACACCGGGGAGCTGTTTTTT	CASTRRLAGGGNTGELFF
-	TRBV19	TRBJ2-7	15	-	TGTGCCAGTAGTATTGGTGGGGACGCCTTCTACGAGCAGTACTTC	CASSIGGDAFYEQYF
few	TRBV28	TRBJ2-7	11	-	TGTGCCAGCAGTTTACGCTACGAGCAGTACTTC	CASSLRYEQYF
-	TRBV5-1	TRBJ2-7	18	TRBD1	TGCGCCAGCAGCTCCGACAGGGTTGAGCCACTAAGGCCCTACGAGCAGTACTTC	CASSSDRVEPLRPYEQYF
-	TRBV6-5	TRBJ1-6	15	-	TGTGCCAGCAGGGGGGCCAGCTCCTATAATTCACCCCTCCACTTT	CASRGASSYNSPLHF
-	TRBV30	TRBJ1-6	13	-	TGTGCCTGGAGGGCCTCCTATAATTCACCCCTCCACTTT	CAWRASYNSPLHF
few	TRBV7-2	TRBJ1-1	13	-	TGTGCCAGCAGCTTAAGGCTCGACACTGAAGCTTTCTTT	CASSLRLDTEAFF
-	TRBV6-6	TRBJ2-7	14	-	TGTGCCAGCGTAGGACCGAATGGGTCGGCCGAGCAGTACTTC	CASVGPNGSAEQYF
many	TRBV7-9	TRBJ1-1	12	-	TGTGCCAGCAGCTGGGAAGGGACTGAAGCTTTCTTT	CASSWEGTEAFF
-	TRBV4-1	TRBJ1-5	13	-	TGCGCCAGCAGCAGGGTCGGCAATCAGCCCCAGCATTTT	CASSRVGNQPQHF
-	TRBV7-9	TRBJ2-1	13	-	TGTGCCAGCAGCTCCGGACGCAGCCATGAGCAGTTCTTC	CASSSGRSHEQFF
-	TRBV7-3	TRBJ1-2	13	TRBD1	TGTGCCAGCAGCCAGACAGGGGACGATGGCTACACCTTC	CASSQTGDDGYTF
-	TRBV19	TRBJ2-7	12	-	TGTGCCAGTAGTAGTCTGGGCTACGAGCAGTACTTC	CASSSLGYEQYF
-	TRBV15	TRBJ2-7	17	-	TGTGCCACCAGCAGAGAACAGGGTCTTGGAGGGGCCTACGAGCAGTACTTC	CATSREQGLGGAYEQYF